This T cell receptor (beta chain) was profiled in a study of blood T cells in healthy people across ages. As for the study in general: Template switching caught about one barcoded beta molecule for each two T cells. Broader study findings: Naive T cell percentage showed a strong correlation with TCR beta diversity.

Total RNA extracted from each sample amounted to at least 6 micrograms. The second PCR ran roughly 7 to 12 cycles with a sample-barcoded 5' primer and J-beta primers. Carrying 12 random nucleotides, a template-switch adaptor labeled each individual cDNA molecule. TCRdb used MiXCR to reprocess the 5' RACE reads, holding one entry per CDR3 protein. The table has almost 1 million distinct CDR3 sequences, roughly 47% seen once. Notes on this clonotype: Its antigen remains unknown.

Germline values: CDR1 MGHDK, CDR2 SYGVNS. Trimming left V 8 bases short and J 7 bases short, with 9 bases between. This CDR3 is built from 10 residues. The chain joins TRBV25-1 to TRBJ2-7; the D is unclear. Input material: blood. This TCR came from a woman aged 55-70 years in good health. The CDR3 DNA is TGTGCCAGCCTAGTGGGTGAGCAGTACTTC. It yields the protein CASLVGEQYF.